This TCR beta chain emerged from a study of blood T cells in healthy people across ages. The total RNA that was extracted per sample amounted to at least 5.5 micrograms. This clonotype was detected a few times. Its antigen is currently unknown. Study results and caveats: Diversity figures based on one million T cells were deemed too low. Comparison with aged donors showed that long-lived donors had more naive CD4+ cells and higher diversity.

Through a sample-barcoded 5' primer and a J-beta primer mix, a second PCR was run for roughly 6 to 11 cycles. Every sample produced at least 2.5 million CDR3-containing paired-end reads. TCRdb used MiXCR to reprocess the 5' RACE reads, holding one entry per CDR3 protein. This sample has around 1,700,000 distinct CDR3 sequences, with under 30% found just once. The sequenced sample was blood. The source of this sequence is a woman aged 25 to 39 in good health.

The CDR3 coding sequence is TGTGCCAGCAGCTTATTCTCGGCAGCTCAAGAGACCCAGTACTTC. Residues: CASSLFSAAQETQYF. This chain connects TRBV7-6 to TRBJ2-5; no clear D. The CDR3 is 15 amino acids. The V and J ends lost 2 bases and 2 bases respectively, with 12 bases between them. Germline CDR1 SGHVS, CDR2 FNYEAQ.